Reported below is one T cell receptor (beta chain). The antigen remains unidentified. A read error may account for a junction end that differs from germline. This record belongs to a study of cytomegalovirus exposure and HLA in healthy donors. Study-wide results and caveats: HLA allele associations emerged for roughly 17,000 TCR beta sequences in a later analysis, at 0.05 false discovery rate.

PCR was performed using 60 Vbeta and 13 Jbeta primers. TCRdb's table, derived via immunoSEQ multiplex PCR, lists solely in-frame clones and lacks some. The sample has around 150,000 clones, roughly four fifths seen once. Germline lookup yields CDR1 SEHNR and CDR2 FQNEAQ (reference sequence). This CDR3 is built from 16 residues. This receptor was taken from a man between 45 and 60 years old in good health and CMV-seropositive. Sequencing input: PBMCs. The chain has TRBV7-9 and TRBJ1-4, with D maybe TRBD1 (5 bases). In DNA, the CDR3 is TGTTCCAGCAGCTTATTTCCGACAGCTCTTAATGAAAAACTGTTTTTT. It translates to CSSSLFPTALNEKLFF.